The T cell receptor beta chain described here comes from a study of blood T cells in healthy people across ages. No fewer than 5.5 micrograms of total RNA were isolated from every sample. Germline trimming cut 4 bases from V and 7 bases from J; bases unmatched to any gene: 5. The CDR3 has 13 residues. Germline-derived CDR1 and CDR2 are SGHRS and YFSETQ. It was with a sample-barcoded 5' primer and a J-beta primer mix that a second PCR of roughly 7 to 12 cycles was run. With 12 random nucleotides, a template-switch adaptor tagged each individual cDNA molecule. MiXCR, run by TCRdb on the 5' RACE reads, gives a single entry per CDR3 protein. The data show 750,000 to 850,000 distinct CDR3 sequences, with around 25% seen just once and roughly 3.5% held by the top ten. The same specimen was also included in a second study, on T cells of mothers and their children.

The chain has TRBV5-1 and TRBJ2-1; 7 bases agree with TRBD1. This receptor was taken from a boy aged 5 to 17 in good health. Source material: blood. CDR3 in amino acids: CASSPGQRNEQFF. The CDR3 region has the DNA TGCGCCAGCAGCCCGGGACAGCGGAATGAGCAGTTCTTC.